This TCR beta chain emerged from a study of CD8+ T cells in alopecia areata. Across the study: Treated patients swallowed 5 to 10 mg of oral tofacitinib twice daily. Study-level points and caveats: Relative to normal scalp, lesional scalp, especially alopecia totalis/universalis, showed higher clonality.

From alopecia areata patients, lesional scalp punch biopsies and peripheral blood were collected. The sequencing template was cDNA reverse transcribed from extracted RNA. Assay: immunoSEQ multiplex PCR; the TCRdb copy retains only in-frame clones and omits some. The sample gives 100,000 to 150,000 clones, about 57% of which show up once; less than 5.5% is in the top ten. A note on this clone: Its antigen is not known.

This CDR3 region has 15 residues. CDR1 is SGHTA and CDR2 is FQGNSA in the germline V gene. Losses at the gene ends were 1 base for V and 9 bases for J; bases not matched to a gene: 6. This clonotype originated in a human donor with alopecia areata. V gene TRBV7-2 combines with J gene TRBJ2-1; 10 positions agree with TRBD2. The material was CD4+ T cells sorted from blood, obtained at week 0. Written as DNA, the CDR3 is TGTGCCAGCAGCTTAGGTAGGACTAGCGGTTTTGAGCAGTTCTTC. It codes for CASSLGRTSGFEQFF.